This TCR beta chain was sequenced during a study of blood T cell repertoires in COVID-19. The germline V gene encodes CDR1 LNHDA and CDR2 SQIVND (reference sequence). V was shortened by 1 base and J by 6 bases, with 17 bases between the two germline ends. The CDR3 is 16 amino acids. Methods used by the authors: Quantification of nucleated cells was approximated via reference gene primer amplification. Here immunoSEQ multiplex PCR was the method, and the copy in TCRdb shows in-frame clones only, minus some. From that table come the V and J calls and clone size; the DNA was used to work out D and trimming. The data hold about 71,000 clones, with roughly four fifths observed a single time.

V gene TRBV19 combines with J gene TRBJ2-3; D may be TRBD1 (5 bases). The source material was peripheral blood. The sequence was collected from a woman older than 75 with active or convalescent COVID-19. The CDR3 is CASSIGPGLLTDTQYF. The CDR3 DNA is TGTGCCAGTAGTATAGGTCCAGGGCTACTAACGGATACGCAGTATTTT.